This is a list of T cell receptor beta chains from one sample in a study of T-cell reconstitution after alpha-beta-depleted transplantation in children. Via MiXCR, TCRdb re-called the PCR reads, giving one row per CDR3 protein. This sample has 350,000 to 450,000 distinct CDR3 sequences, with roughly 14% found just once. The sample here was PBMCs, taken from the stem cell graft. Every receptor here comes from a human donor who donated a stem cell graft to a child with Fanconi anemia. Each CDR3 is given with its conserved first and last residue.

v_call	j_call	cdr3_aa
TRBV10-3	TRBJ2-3	CAISRSEDTQYF
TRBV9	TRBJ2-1	CASSVGTDSYNEQFF
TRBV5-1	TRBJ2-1	CASSLTYYNEQFF
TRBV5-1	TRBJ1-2	CASRSDGAGYGYTF
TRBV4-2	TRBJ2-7	CASSQDTSGYEQYF
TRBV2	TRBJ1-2	CASSETGHWAAINYGYTF
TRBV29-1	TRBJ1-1	CSVSTGEAFF
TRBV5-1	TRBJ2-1	CASSYHRDIRYNEQFF
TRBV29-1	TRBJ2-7	CSVFLSTSHEQYF
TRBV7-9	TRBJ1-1	CASSSPRGQAFF
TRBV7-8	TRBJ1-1	CASSLVRDRGTEAFF
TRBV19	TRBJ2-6	CASSADSGANVLTF
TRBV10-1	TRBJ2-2	CASSDLGTGYSGELFF
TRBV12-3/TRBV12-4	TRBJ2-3	CASRKKGESTDTQYF
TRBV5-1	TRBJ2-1	CASSPGTGFYNEQFF
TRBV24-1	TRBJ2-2	CATSDLGSPGTTGELFF
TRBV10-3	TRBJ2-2	CAISDLVSGELFF
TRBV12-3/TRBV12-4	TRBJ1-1	CASRPAGALHTEAFF
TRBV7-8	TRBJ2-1	CASSFAQTGGLGAEQFF
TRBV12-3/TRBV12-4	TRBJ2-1	CASSLGRGGNNEQFF
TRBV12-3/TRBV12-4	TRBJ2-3	CASRPMGLAGGQRDTQYF
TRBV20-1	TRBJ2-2	CSAYSGTDNTGELFF
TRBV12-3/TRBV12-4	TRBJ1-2	CASSPGARGGYTF
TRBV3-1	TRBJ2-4	CASSQVASDKNIQYF
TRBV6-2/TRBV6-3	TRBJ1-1	CASSTLDRTEAFF
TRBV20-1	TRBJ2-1	CSACLDYNEQFF
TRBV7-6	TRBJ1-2	CASSPPETVDYGYTF
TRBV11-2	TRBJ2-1	CASSLGGGRAVLF
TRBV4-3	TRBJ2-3	CASSQDRAGGQADTQYF
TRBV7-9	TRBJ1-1	CASNLFLTENTEAFF
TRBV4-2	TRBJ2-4	CASSQRQGASAKNIQYF
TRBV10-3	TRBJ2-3	CAITTGKSGDTQYF
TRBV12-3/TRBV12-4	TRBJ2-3	CASLRGGAADTQYF
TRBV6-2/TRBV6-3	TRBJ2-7	CASSYSKDRGDNEQYF
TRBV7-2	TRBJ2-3	CASSPGAQRGADTQYF
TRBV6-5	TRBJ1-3	CASSYVDASGNTIYF
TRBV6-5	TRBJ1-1	CASSSPFGPTNTEAFF
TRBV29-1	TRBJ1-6	CSVEDPRPPLGPSKSSYNSPLHF
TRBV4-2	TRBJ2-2	CASRRSGDTGELFF
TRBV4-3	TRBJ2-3	CASSEKEVTDTQYF
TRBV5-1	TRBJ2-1	CASSLITSGEVDEQFF
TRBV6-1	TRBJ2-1	CASSVGTQGSNEQFF
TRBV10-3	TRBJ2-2	CAISESDRTNTGELFF
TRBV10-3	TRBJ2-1	CAVLRTGVGYNEQFF